This entry lists 12 T cell receptor beta chains sequenced from one sample in a study of PD-1 blockade in classical Hodgkin lymphoma. TCRdb keeps only in-frame clones here, not all; method: immunoSEQ multiplex PCR. The sample lists approximately 150,000 clones, nearly 80% occurring once. In every patient, relapse followed autologous stem cell transplantation, while exposure to brentuximab vedotin differed. This specimen was peripheral blood mononuclear cells (PBMCs), taken before the second cycle of nivolumab. Receptor source: a human donor with classical Hodgkin lymphoma.

The rearrangement links TRBV10-3 to TRBJ2-5; TRBD1 matches at 10 bases. Germline V lookup: CDR1 ENHRY, CDR2 SYGVKD. V dropped 10 bases and J dropped 5; count of bases not matched to a gene: 10. The CDR3 has 14 amino acids. CDR3: CATGQGVSGETQYF. In DNA, the CDR3 is TGTGCCACCGGACAGGGGGTATCGGGGGAGACCCAGTACTTC.

The CDR3 DNA sequence: TGTGCCTCAGGAGGCAGACCGAGCTCTGGAAACACCATATATTTT. It yields the protein CASGGRPSSGNTIYF. This chain uses TRBV7-9 with TRBJ1-3; D is uncertain. CDR1 and CDR2 (germline): SEHNR, FQNEAQ (reference sequence). This CDR3 has 15 amino acids. V shed 11 bases and J shed 0 bases, with 17 bases lying between them. Full variable domain (missing parts from reference TRBV7-9 and TRBJ1-3): DTGVSQNPRHKITKRGQNVTFRCDPISEHNRLYWYRQTLGQGPEFLTYFQNEAQLEKSRLLSDRFSAERPKGSFSTLEIQRTEQGDSAMYLCASGGRPSSGNTIYFGEGSWLTVV.

V gene TRBV11-3 combines with J gene TRBJ2-3; the D gene is possibly TRBD2 (5 bases). Germline lookup yields CDR1 SGHNT and CDR2 YENEEA. The CDR3 runs to 14 residues. The ends were cut back, 2 bases at V and 3 bases at J, with 9 bases in the middle. In DNA form, the CDR3 reads TGTGCCAGCAGCTTAAGATCGGGGACAGATACGCAGTATTTT. It yields the protein CASSLRSGTDTQYF.

The genes are TRBV6-6 and TRBJ2-7; D is unclear. Trimming cost V 3 bases and J 9 bases, with 9 bases left between them. Germline V gene sequence: CDR1 MNHNY, CDR2 SVGAGI (reference sequence). This CDR3 contains 11 residues. Here the CDR3 DNA reads TGTGCCAGCAGTTATCCTCCCGGGCAGTACTTC. The encoded protein is CASSYPPGQYF.

This clone was seen only once. The V and J genes are TRBV4-1 and TRBJ1-4; 7 bases agree with TRBD1. The CDR3 length is 16 residues. From germline, CDR1 is MGHRA and CDR2 YSYEKL. The V segment lost 1 base and the J segment 8 bases; nucleotides outside the gene matches: 10. The CDR3 coding sequence is TGCGCCAGCAGCCAAGGGTTCCAGGGGGAAGGCGAAAAACTGTTTTTT. The encoded protein is CASSQGFQGEGEKLFF.

The V gene is TRBV5-1, the J gene TRBJ2-7; 11 bases are shared with TRBD2. CDR3 length equals 15 residues. V shed 0 bases and J 6 bases; nucleotides not matched to a gene: 5. Germline V lookup: CDR1 SGHRS, CDR2 YFSETQ. The CDR3 sequence: CASSLVLAGGLEQYF. For the CDR3, the DNA is TGCGCCAGCAGCTTGGTGTTAGCGGGGGGGCTCGAGCAGTACTTC.

The chain uses TRBV7-8 and TRBJ2-7; a weak D match, TRBD2 (7 bases). Per germline, CDR1 SGHVS and CDR2 FQNEAQ. This CDR3 spans 18 amino acids. Between the trimmed V and J ends, which lost 2 bases and 0 bases, there was a span of 20 bases. CDR3 in DNA: TGTGCCAGCAGCTTATATCATCGTGGGGGGGCAAGCTCCTACGAGCAGTACTTC. Its translation is CASSLYHRGGASSYEQYF.

This chain links TRBV5-5 with TRBJ2-1; D is perhaps TRBD2 (5 bases). Germline values: CDR1 SGHKS, CDR2 YYEKEE (reference sequence). The V end was cut by 4 bases, the J end by 3 bases, with 20 bases between. This CDR3 comprises 17 residues. CDR3 sequence (DNA): TGTGCCAGCAGCCCCTTCCATTTACTAGTAAGCTACAATGAGCAGTTCTTC. It is translated as CASSPFHLLVSYNEQFF.

The V call is TRBV5-5, the J call TRBJ1-2; D uncertain. The CDR3 spans 17 residues. V lost 0 bases to trimming and J lost 3 bases, with 18 bases between them. Looked up from germline, CDR1 is SGHKS and CDR2 is YYEKEE (reference sequence). The DNA of the CDR3 is TGTGCCAGCAGCTTGGCCCATACACCGCGTAAAGACTATGGCTACACCTTC. It is translated as CASSLAHTPRKDYGYTF. The full variable domain, with the rest looked up from reference TRBV5-5 and TRBJ1-2, is DAGVTQSPTHLIKTRGQQVTLRCSPISGHKSVSWYQQVLGQGPQFIFQYYEKEERGRGNFPDRFSARQFPNYSSELNVNALLLGDSALYLCASSLAHTPRKDYGYTFGSGTRLTVV.

The chain is built from TRBV10-3 and TRBJ2-4, with TRBD2 matching over 15 bases. This CDR3 comprises 14 residues. J gave up 11 bases and V 10 bases, and 9 bases lay outside the gene matches. Germline V gives CDR1 ENHRY, CDR2 SYGVKD. The CDR3 coding sequence is TGTGCCACCGGGACTAGCGGGAGGAGGGGGTTTCAGTACTTC. Translation: CATGTSGRRGFQYF.

The CDR3 spells CASSPYGRITDTQYF. Written as DNA, the CDR3 is TGTGCCAGCAGCCCCTATGGGAGGATCACAGATACGCAGTATTTT. This chain uses TRBV9 with TRBJ2-3; maybe TRBD2 (6 bases). The CDR3 runs to 15 residues. From germline, CDR1 is SGDLS and CDR2 YYNGEE. V shed 4 bases and J shed 2 bases, with 14 bases lying between them. Filled out from reference TRBV9 and TRBJ2-3, the complete variable domain reads DSGVTQTPKHLITATGQRVTLRCSPRSGDLSVYWYQQSLDQGLQFLIQYYNGEERAKGNILERFSAQQFPDLHSELNLSSLELGDSALYFCASSPYGRITDTQYFGPGTRLTVL.

The chain couples TRBV5-5 to TRBJ2-5; a possible D gene is TRBD1 (7 bases). Trimming left V 2 bases short and J 2 bases short, with 13 bases between. The germline V gene encodes CDR1 SGHKS and CDR2 YYEKEE (reference sequence). This CDR3 comprises 15 residues. The CDR3 DNA sequence: TGTGCCAGCAGCTTCGGGGGCAGGGGGCAAGAGACCCAGTACTTC. It encodes CASSFGGRGQETQYF.